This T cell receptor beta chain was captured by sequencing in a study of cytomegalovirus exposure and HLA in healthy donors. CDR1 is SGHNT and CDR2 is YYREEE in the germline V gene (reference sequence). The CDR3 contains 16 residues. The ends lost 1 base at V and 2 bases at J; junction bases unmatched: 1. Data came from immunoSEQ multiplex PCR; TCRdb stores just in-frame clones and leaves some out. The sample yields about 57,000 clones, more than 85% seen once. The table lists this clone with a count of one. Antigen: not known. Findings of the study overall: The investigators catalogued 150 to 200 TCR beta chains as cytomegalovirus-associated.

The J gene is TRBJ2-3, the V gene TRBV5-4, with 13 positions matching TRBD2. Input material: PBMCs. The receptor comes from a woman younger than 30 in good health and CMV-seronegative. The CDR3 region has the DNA TGTGCCAGCAGCTTGACTAGCGGGAGGGCCACAGATACGCAGTATTTT. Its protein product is CASSLTSGRATDTQYF.